This record covers a single T cell receptor beta chain. Its antigen is not identified. One end of the junction varies from germline; a read error may be responsible. This record belongs to a study of blood T cells in healthy people across ages. Study context: T cells yielded about one barcoded beta molecule per two cells through template switching. Broader study findings: In older individuals, TCR beta diversity per million T cells was lower, falling roughly linearly with age.

Per the germline V gene, CDR1 is LGHDT and CDR2 is YNNKEL (reference sequence). The CDR3 contains 18 residues. For the second PCR, which ran for about 6 to 11 cycles, a sample-barcoded 5' primer and a J-beta primer mix were used. Through a template-switch adaptor with 12 random nucleotides, each cDNA molecule received a tag. One entry per CDR3 protein, called by TCRdb with MiXCR from the 5' RACE reads. In the table there are 1.5 million to 2 million distinct CDR3 sequences, roughly two fifths of which are singletons. The chain joins TRBV3-1 to TRBJ2-3; 13 positions match TRBD2. The receptor was derived from a human donor in good health. The source material was blood. The CDR3 nucleotides read TGTGCCAGCAACCAAGAACTAGCGGGGGGGCCAGGCACAGATACGCAGTATTTT. This gives the protein CASNQELAGGPGTDTQYF.